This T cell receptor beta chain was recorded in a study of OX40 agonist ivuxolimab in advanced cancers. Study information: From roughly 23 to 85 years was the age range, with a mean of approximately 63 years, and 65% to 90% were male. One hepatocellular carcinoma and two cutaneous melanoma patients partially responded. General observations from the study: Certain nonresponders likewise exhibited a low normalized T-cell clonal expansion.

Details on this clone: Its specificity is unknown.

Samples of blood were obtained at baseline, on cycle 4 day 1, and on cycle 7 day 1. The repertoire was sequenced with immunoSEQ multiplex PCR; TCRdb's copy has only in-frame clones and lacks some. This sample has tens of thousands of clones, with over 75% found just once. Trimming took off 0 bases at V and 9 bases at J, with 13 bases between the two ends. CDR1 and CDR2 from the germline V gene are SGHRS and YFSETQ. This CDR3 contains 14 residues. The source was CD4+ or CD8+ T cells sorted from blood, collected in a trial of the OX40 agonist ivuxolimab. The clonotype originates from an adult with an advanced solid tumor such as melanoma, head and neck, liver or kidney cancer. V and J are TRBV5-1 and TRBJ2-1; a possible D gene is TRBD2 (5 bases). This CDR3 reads CASSLEGKAGEQFF. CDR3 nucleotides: TGCGCCAGCAGCTTGGAGGGTAAGGCGGGTGAGCAGTTCTTC.